This T cell receptor beta chain was captured by sequencing in a study of blood T cell repertoires in COVID-19. Overall study context: Whether acute or convalescent, the COVID-19 samples came from the United States, Italy and Spain. PBMCs, B-cell-depleted T cells, or T cells provided the cDNA or gDNA that made up the material.

In the original workflow: Amplification from reference gene primers served as the basis for estimated nucleated cell counts. Sequencing used immunoSEQ multiplex PCR; TCRdb keeps in-frame clones, though not all of them. That table gives V, J and clone size, and the DNA gave D and trimming. The data show 410,000 or so clones, roughly 89% seen once. Germline V CDR1 and CDR2: SNHLY, FYNNEI. V lost 2 bases and J lost 3; bases outside the gene matches: 7. The CDR3 extends over 16 amino acids. The sample was peripheral blood. This TCR derives from a woman in her twenties or thirties with active or convalescent COVID-19. The chain employs TRBV2 and TRBJ1-1, with 9 bases matching TRBD1. The CDR3 region has the DNA TGTGCCAGCAGTGAAACAGGGGGCTTTTTGGACACTGAAGCTTTCTTT. It translates to CASSETGGFLDTEAFF. Looking up the rest from reference TRBV2 and TRBJ1-1 gives the full variable domain: EPEVTQTPSHQVTQMGQEVILRCVPISNHLYFYWYRQILGQKVEFLVSFYNNEISEKSEIFDDQFSVERPDGSNFTLKIRSTKLEDSAMYFCASSETGGFLDTEAFFGQGTRLTVV.